Presented here are 20 T cell receptor beta chains from one specimen sequenced in a study of T cell responses to AZD1222 COVID-19 vaccine. This table comes from immunoSEQ multiplex PCR, and its TCRdb copy is limited to in-frame clones, with some not included. The sample holds around 100,000 clones; around nine tenths are singletons and the top ten take around 21%. The sequenced sample was peripheral blood, obtained on day 0 of AZD1222 vaccination. The receptors shown here come from an adult in good health.

The chain carries TRBV12-3 or TRBV12-4 and TRBJ1-2, with D unclear. V was trimmed by 1 base and J by 6 bases, leaving 9 bases between them. The CDR3 is 13 residues long. The CDR3 sequence: CASSLDDGHGYTF. In nucleotides, the CDR3 is TGTGCCAGCAGTTTAGACGACGGTCATGGCTACACCTTC.

This clone has a handful of counts. The chain employs TRBV3-1 (or the pseudogene TRBV3-2) and TRBJ1-3, with a possible D match to TRBD1 (5 bases). From germline, CDR1 is LGHDT and CDR2 YNNKEL (reference sequence). CDR3 length: 14 residues. Trimming left V 5 bases short and J 3 bases short, with 11 bases between. This chain's CDR3 is CASSEARGGNTIYF. DNA for the CDR3: TGTGCCAGCAGCGAAGCTAGGGGTGGAAACACCATATATTTT.

V and J are TRBV7-3 and TRBJ2-3; 10 bases fit TRBD2. Looked up from germline, CDR1 is SGHTA and CDR2 is FQGTGA. V was pared by 0 bases and J by 5 bases, with 8 bases of the junction left unmatched. The CDR3 loop spans 17 amino acids. The chain's CDR3 is CASSLTGSSGGIDTQYF. As DNA, the CDR3 is TGTGCCAGCAGCTTAACCGGTTCTAGCGGGGGTATAGATACGCAGTATTTT.

The chain links TRBV28 to TRBJ2-7, with D perhaps TRBD2 (6 bases). V lost 5 bases and J 4 bases, leaving 21 bases between the germline ends. Germline V gene data show CDR1 as MDHEN and CDR2 as SYDVKM. The CDR3 has 16 residues. The CDR3 DNA is TGTGCCAGCAGTACTGAGGGAGCTAGCGATACTTACGAGCAGTACTTC. Translating gives CASSTEGASDTYEQYF.

The chain uses TRBV4-1 and TRBJ2-2; D is unclear. Germline-derived CDR1 and CDR2 are MGHRA and YSYEKL. Trimming took 6 bases from V and 3 from J, leaving 14 bases between them. The CDR3 runs 15 residues. The CDR3 protein is CASSPAPTHTGELFF. The CDR3 region has the DNA TGCGCCAGCAGTCCGGCCCCGACCCACACCGGGGAGCTGTTTTTT.

The chain carries TRBV7-9 and TRBJ1-3; a possible D gene is TRBD1 (5 bases). Germline CDR1 SEHNR, CDR2 FQNEAQ (reference sequence). Trimming removed 5 bases at V and 2 bases at J, with 7 bases between. This CDR3 contains 13 residues. In DNA, the CDR3 is TGTGCCAGCAGCCAGGGACCTGGAAACACCATATATTTT. The encoded protein is CASSQGPGNTIYF.

CDR3 DNA sequence: TGTGCCAGCAGCTCTCTCCAGGCCCCAAGAGGGCAAGAGACCCAGTACTTC. It yields the protein CASSSLQAPRGQETQYF. This chain uses TRBV5-6 with TRBJ2-5; a weak D match, TRBD2 (5 bases). This CDR3 comprises 17 residues. Germline CDR1 SGHDT, CDR2 YYEEEE. The germline V and J ends were trimmed by 3 bases and 2 bases, with 20 bases remaining between them.

J is TRBJ1-1 and V is TRBV14; 12 bases match TRBD1. This CDR3 has 16 amino acids. Germline lookup yields CDR1 SGHDN and CDR2 FVKESK. After removal of 3 bases from V and 0 bases from J, the junction contained 2 bases not matched to a gene. The chain's CDR3 is CASSHGTGGLNTEAFF. The CDR3 nucleotides are TGTGCCAGCAGCCATGGGACAGGGGGCCTGAACACTGAAGCTTTCTTT.

This chain connects TRBV11-2 to TRBJ2-6, with D unresolved. V was clipped by 3 bases and J by 2 bases, with 5 bases between them. The CDR3 length is 14 residues. Germline CDR1 SGHAT, CDR2 FQNNGV. CDR3 sequence reads: CASSFRAGANVLTF. For the CDR3, the DNA is TGTGCCAGCAGCTTTAGGGCTGGGGCCAACGTCCTGACTTTC.

The J gene is TRBJ1-1, the V gene TRBV7-6; no clear D gene. The CDR3 has 10 residues. Germline-derived CDR1 and CDR2 are SGHVS and FNYEAQ. Trimming cost V 3 bases and J 7 bases, with 3 bases left between them. CDR3 nucleotides: TGTGCCAGCAGCTTCCTTGAAGCTTTCTTT. Its protein product is CASSFLEAFF.

This chain joins TRBV19 and TRBJ2-7; 8 bases match TRBD2. V dropped 8 bases and J dropped 0; count of bases not matched to a gene: 21. Germline assignment: CDR1 LNHDA and CDR2 SQIVND (reference sequence). This CDR3 is 19 amino acids long. The CDR3 region is CASGPRGYKGGRSSYEQYF. The CDR3 DNA sequence: TGTGCCAGTGGGCCCCGGGGTTATAAAGGCGGGAGGAGCTCCTACGAGCAGTACTTC.

The V and J genes are TRBV18 and TRBJ2-7; no definite D call. CDR1 is KGHSH and CDR2 is LQKENI in the germline V gene. Trimming pared 3 bases from V and 6 bases from J, leaving 6 bases between. The length of the CDR3 is 11 residues. CDR3 coding DNA: TGTGCCAGCTCACCTGCAGGCGAGCAGTACTTC. This encodes CASSPAGEQYF.

The V and J genes are TRBV6-5 and TRBJ1-6, with D perhaps TRBD1 (6 bases). This CDR3 spans 15 amino acids. Per the germline V gene, CDR1 is MNHEY and CDR2 is SVGAGI. V shed 6 bases and J shed 4 bases, with 13 bases lying between them. CDR3 in DNA: TGTGCCAGCAGGGCAGGGGCGGCGTATAATTCACCCCTCCACTTT. It codes for CASRAGAAYNSPLHF.

This chain joins TRBV6-1 and TRBJ2-1, with TRBD2 identical over 9 bases. CDR3 length equals 16 residues. Looked up from germline, CDR1 is MNHNS and CDR2 is SASEGT. The trim removed 2 bases at V and 5 bases at J, leaving 7 bases unmatched. The CDR3 DNA is TGTGCCAGCAGTGAACTCCTAGCGGGATCGGACAATGAGCAGTTCTTC. This sequence encodes CASSELLAGSDNEQFF.

In this sample, this clone turned up a few times. The chain has TRBV14 and TRBJ1-6; perhaps TRBD1 as D (5 bases). Trimming pared 1 base from V and 3 bases from J, leaving 10 bases between. Germline CDR1 is SGHDN and CDR2 is FVKESK. This CDR3 comprises 16 residues. The CDR3 loop reads CASSQVGGDYNSPLHF. The CDR3, as DNA: TGTGCCAGCAGCCAAGTAGGAGGGGACTATAATTCACCCCTCCACTTT.

The V call is TRBV5-4, the J call TRBJ1-5; D not certain. Trimming cost V 4 bases and J 5 bases, with 7 bases left between them. CDR1 and CDR2 (germline): SGHNT, YYREEE (reference sequence). The CDR3 runs 12 residues. CDR3 DNA: TGTGCCAGCAGCATCGGGGATCAGCCCCAGCATTTT. Protein product: CASSIGDQPQHF.

The V and J genes are TRBV6-1 and TRBJ1-5, with D possibly TRBD1 on 6 matching bases. This CDR3 is built from 15 residues. The V end was cut by 2 bases, the J end by 7 bases, with 15 bases between. The V gene's germline CDR1 is MNHNS and CDR2 SASEGT. Written as DNA, the CDR3 is TGTGCCAGCAGTGAAAGTGGCAGGGGCGGACAGCCCCAGCATTTT. It specifies CASSESGRGGQPQHF.

V and J are TRBV25-1 and TRBJ2-5; perhaps TRBD1 as D (6 bases). The length of the CDR3 is 14 residues. Germline CDR1 and CDR2: MGHDK and SYGVNS. V was trimmed by 3 bases and J by 4 bases, leaving 12 bases between them. The CDR3 loop is CASSDPTRGETQYF. The CDR3 nucleotides read TGTGCCAGCAGTGATCCGACCAGGGGAGAGACCCAGTACTTC.

As DNA, the CDR3 is TGTGCCAGCAGTTTATACTGGGGACTAGCAGTACAAAATGAGCAGTTCTTC. It specifies CASSLYWGLAVQNEQFF. This chain links TRBV27 with TRBJ2-1; 9 bases map to TRBD2. CDR3 length equals 17 residues. V was clipped by 1 base and J by 7 bases; unmatched bases: 11. The germline V gene encodes CDR1 MNHEY and CDR2 SMNVEV (reference sequence).

The genes are TRBV19 and TRBJ1-1; D remains unclear. The CDR3 spans 12 residues. Trimming left V 8 bases short and J 0 bases short, with 7 bases between. Germline V CDR1 and CDR2: LNHDA, SQIVND (reference sequence). CDR3 sequence reads: CASFSLNTEAFF. The CDR3 coding sequence is TGTGCCAGTTTTTCACTGAACACTGAAGCTTTCTTT.